The TCR beta chain described here comes from a study of T cell repertoires in cytomegalovirus infection. Overall study context: Public TCR beta signature analysis indicated the presence of both CMV infection and matching HLA type.

TCRdb recomputed calls from the reads with MiXCR, one row per CDR3 protein. This sample has about 360,000 distinct CDR3 sequences, with 15% to 20% found just once. A note on this clonotype: Its antigen is unidentified.

General study findings and limits: CMV carriers having the relevant HLA were flagged by cumulative public TCR beta family frequency. HLA-C-restricted CMV-specific TCR beta clonotypes were dominant in the ex vivo response.

The CDR3 is 14 amino acids. The V gene's germline CDR1 is SGHRS and CDR2 YFSETQ. Between the trimmed V and J ends, which lost 3 bases and 1 base, there was a span of 8 bases. The chain uses TRBV5-1 and TRBJ1-5; no firm D call. The sample was PBMCs. This clonotype was obtained from a human donor in good health (CMV status not recorded). Some clones in this sample may be carry-over from other donors' samples. CDR3 protein: CASSSGPSNQPQHF. The CDR3 DNA is TGCGCCAGCAGCTCCGGCCCCAGCAATCAGCCCCAGCATTTT.